Sequencing of this T cell receptor (beta chain) was carried out in a study of T cells in women clearing cervical HPV infection (dated by TCRdb to 2016 to 2018). Describing the broader study: The cases were roughly 23 women with histologically confirmed HPV16-related CIN3 or worse, and 2 of those women had invasive cancers. HLA typing was available for only a few women, so HLA type could not be excluded as a confounder. Blood from cases was collected at the visit at which the lesion was first identified, whereas blood from controls was collected once infection was no longer detected. Cases had a median age of almost 35 years compared with approximately 41 for controls, and baseline characteristics showed no significant differences between the groups. An exploratory proof-of-principle case-control study, nested within the Guanacaste HPV Natural History Study in Costa Rica, was conducted to compare TCR repertoires across cervical HPV16 outcomes. Quality controls consisted of five blinded duplicates per group, for a total of roughly 60 samples made up of 50 participants and ten or so replicates. In the parent cohort, some 10,000 women aged 18 or older were enrolled in Guanacaste, Costa Rica, during about 1993 to 1994 and were followed for seven years. Controls were 25 or so women whose single incident HPV16 infection cleared within 12 months without precancer or cancer developing. Among cases, blood sampling occurred a median of about 150 days after lesion detection, with an interquartile range of about 80 to 210 days. Cases and controls were matched on age within five years and on year of sample collection.

Using the immunoSEQ assay, multiplex PCR amplified TCR beta CDR3 regions from an average of around 1,300 ng of genomic DNA per sample. The assay corrected primer bias using a complete synthetic TCR repertoire to establish an amplification baseline. Amplicons were sequenced on the Illumina platform. The published analysis was carried out like this. Sequences were error-corrected by clustering with frequency ratios and a modified nearest-neighbor algorithm, then analyzed in the immunoSEQ Analyzer with IMGT gene definitions. At each rarefaction depth, TCR richness and evenness were averaged across 20 rarefaction repeats, and samples with fewer sequences than that depth were excluded. Wilcoxon rank sum tests with FDR correction were used to compare relative abundances of V, D and J genes between the groups. For the blinded duplicates, the intraclass correlation was approximately 96% for TCR richness and averaged 76.4% across about 67 gene segments. Held by TCRdb, this immuneACCESS table contains in-frame sequences only and omits some clones. Under half of the omission traces to an unresolved V gene where checked; the cause of the rest is unknown. Clone size and V and J calls were adopted from that table, with D and trimming inferred from the DNA. This specimen's table enumerates 15,000 to 20,000 clones. The ten largest clonotypes hold over 9.5% of the sample.

Counted from cysteine to phenylalanine, this CDR3 has 13 amino acids. Shown are 30 bases from within the CDR3, in frame from base 1. The germline V gene yields SNHLY for CDR1 and FYNNEI for CDR2. V lost 8 bases and J lost 3 bases, and the count of bases not matched to a germline gene is 6. Broader findings and caveats from the paper: Lower TRBV6-7 relative abundance was observed in cases than in controls (approximately 0.1% versus 0.16%; Bonferroni P = 0.0008). Because of the cross-sectional design, the study could not determine whether the associations came before infection or resulted from infection, and neither effector/memory subsets nor HPV-specific T cells were isolated. By combining richness with V gene abundances, random forest classifiers separated cases from controls with an estimated AUC of just over 0.8. Across sequencing depths, CIN3+ cases showed significantly higher TCR repertoire richness than controls, but evenness did not differ between the groups. Because the number of T cells in each sample was unknown, differences in richness could reflect differing T-cell content rather than repertoire biology.

Every participant had a single incident cervical HPV16 infection, and prevalent HPV16 infections were excluded. Cervical HPV DNA was detected by MY09/MY11 PCR and genotyped by dot-blot hybridization. Approximately 15 mL of heparinized blood were centrifuged, and the buffy coat was split into aliquots, frozen at -30 degrees C, and then kept at -80 degrees C. QIAGEN kits were used to extract genomic DNA from the buffy coat specimens. Regarding this clone: This clone's antigen is unknown. The CDR3 end falls 3 residues outside the read, so it is completed with the germline J gene.

The rearranged chain carries TRBV2 and TRBJ2-7; 8 central nucleotides agree with TRBD1. The TCR comes from a woman between 18 and 70 years old with a cervical HPV16 infection that either progressed to CIN3+ or cleared (not recorded which). What was sequenced was blood buffy coat. The DNA read from the CDR3 is TGTGCCAGCGTCGGACAGGGAAACTACGAG. The encoded protein is CASVGQGNYE. The full CDR3 sequence reads CASVGQGNYEQYF. Here the CDR3 is joined to the reference TRBV2 and TRBJ2-7 genes, and the full variable domain is: EPEVTQTPSHQVTQMGQEVILRCVPISNHLYFYWYRQILGQKVEFLVSFYNNEISEKSEIFDDQFSVERPDGSNFTLKIRSTKLEDSAMYFCASVGQGNYEQYFGPGTRLTVT.